The clone carrying this T cell receptor (beta chain) was found once. Cohort placement rested on clinical history that participants reported themselves. The sample originates from a study of blood T cell repertoires in COVID-19. The CDR3 runs 12 residues. From germline, CDR1 is LGHNT and CDR2 FRNRAP. The germline V and J ends were trimmed by 5 bases and 7 bases, with 9 bases remaining between them. In the source study's methods: From reference gene primer amplification, estimates of nucleated cell counts were derived. Produced via immunoSEQ multiplex PCR; TCRdb's table is partial and in-frame only. V and J calls and clone size come straight from that table; D and trimming were deduced from the DNA. The table has 400,000 to 450,000 clones, 85% to 90% seen once.

The chain employs TRBV12-5 and TRBJ1-3; D is possibly TRBD1 (5 bases). The sample was PBMCs or T cells enriched from blood (not recorded which). The clonotype comes from a man between 25 and 39 years old who had recovered from COVID-19. CDR3: CASGQPGNTIYF. The CDR3 nucleotides are TGTGCTAGTGGTCAACCAGGGAACACCATATATTTT.